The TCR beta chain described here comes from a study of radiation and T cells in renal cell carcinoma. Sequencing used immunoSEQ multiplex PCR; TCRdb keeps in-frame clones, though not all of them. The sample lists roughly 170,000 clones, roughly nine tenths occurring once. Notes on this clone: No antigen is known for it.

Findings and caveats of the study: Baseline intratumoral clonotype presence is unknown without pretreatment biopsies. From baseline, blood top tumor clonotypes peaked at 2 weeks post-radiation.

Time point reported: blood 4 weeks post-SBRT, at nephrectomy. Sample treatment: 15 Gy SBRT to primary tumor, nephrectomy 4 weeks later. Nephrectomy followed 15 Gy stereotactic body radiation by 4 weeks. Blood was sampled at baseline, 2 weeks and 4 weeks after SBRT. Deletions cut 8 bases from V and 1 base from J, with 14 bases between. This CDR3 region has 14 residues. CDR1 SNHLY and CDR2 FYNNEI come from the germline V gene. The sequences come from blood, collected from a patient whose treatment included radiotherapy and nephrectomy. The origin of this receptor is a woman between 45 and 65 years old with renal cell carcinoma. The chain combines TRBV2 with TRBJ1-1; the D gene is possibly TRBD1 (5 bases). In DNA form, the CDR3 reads TGTGCCAGCTCCCCCCGCGGGGGGAACACTGAAGCTTTCTTT. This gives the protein CASSPRGGNTEAFF.